The 27 T cell receptor beta chains in this list originate from one sample, sequenced in a study of T cells in Graves' hyperthyroidism and ophthalmopathy (dated 2019 in TCRdb). Library construction relied on multiplex PCR. TCRdb lists the instrument as Illumina HiSeq 2000. TCR beta CDR3 regions were amplified from RNA transcripts. A first-round RT-PCR of the TCR CDR3 used the HTBI primer set with the Qiagen OneStep RT-PCR kit. TCRdb reanalyzed the raw reads on its own, using fastp at Q25 for trimming and MiXCR for clone calling, and kept in-frame beta chains. Each CDR3 protein appears once, grouped with its most common genes and DNA. The table for this sample lists about 710,000 distinct CDR3 sequences; 15% to 20% of them were counted only once. Clones ranked in the top ten supply under 10% of the sample. The specimen sequenced was blood. The receptor set was obtained from a man aged 18-30 years with Graves' hyperthyroidism.

Regarding this clonotype: A much larger clone differs by one base, so this may be a read error. This rearrangement joins TRBV11-3 to TRBJ2-3; the match to TRBD2 covers 9 bases. Unmatched junction bases numbered 16, after V lost 0 bases and J lost 0 bases. The CDR3 contains 21 residues. Germline-derived CDR1 and CDR2 are SGHNT and YENEEA. The CDR3 region has the DNA TGTGCCAGCAGCTTAGATCATGGTAGCGGGAGACCTTTAAGTAGCACAGATACGCAGTATTTT. This sequence encodes CASSLDHGSGRPLSSTDTQYF.

The sample holds a few counts of this clonotype. V usage is TRBV7-9 and J usage is TRBJ1-2; no firm D call. This CDR3 region has 16 residues. The V gene lost 1 base and the J gene lost 4 bases, with 16 bases spanning the gap. In germline, CDR1 is SEHNR, CDR2 FQNEAQ (reference sequence). The chain's CDR3 is CASSLDPHGEGYGYTF. The CDR3 nucleotides read TGTGCCAGCAGCTTAGATCCCCACGGGGAAGGCTATGGCTACACCTTC.

This clonotype was observed many times. The J gene is TRBJ2-7, the V gene TRBV28; D may be TRBD2 (6 bases). The CDR3 runs 13 residues. CDR1 MDHEN and CDR2 SYDVKM come from the germline V gene. Trimming cost V 6 bases and J 6 bases, with 15 bases left between them. CDR3 in amino acids: CASSSPLGGEQYF. The CDR3, as DNA: TGTGCCAGCAGCTCCCCATTGGGGGGCGAGCAGTACTTC.

The sample holds many counts of this clonotype. The chain uses TRBV11-2 and TRBJ2-1, with 8 bases identical to TRBD2. J gave up 8 bases and V 5 bases, and 11 bases lay outside the gene matches. This CDR3 is 15 amino acids long. Germline assignment: CDR1 SGHAT and CDR2 FQNNGV. The CDR3 region has the DNA TGTGCCAGCAGCCCTATGGCGGGAGGTCCGGATGAGCAGTTCTTC. Translation: CASSPMAGGPDEQFF.

Many counts were recorded for this clonotype. The chain couples TRBV7-2 to TRBJ2-3; 9 positions match TRBD2. V shed 1 base and J 10 bases; nucleotides not matched to a gene: 9. The CDR3 is 15 amino acids. Germline CDR1 SGHTA, CDR2 FQGNSA. In DNA, the CDR3 is TGTGCCAGCAGCTTAGAGGGGACTAGCAGCGGTGCGCAGTATTTT. This translates into CASSLEGTSSGAQYF.

The sample holds many counts of this clonotype. The rearrangement links TRBV6-1 to TRBJ1-5; no clear D. The germline V gene has CDR1 MNHNS and CDR2 SASEGT. The CDR3 consists of 11 residues. Trimming stripped 5 bases from V and 6 bases from J, with 5 bases between. CDR3 in amino acids: CASSRSQPQHF. The CDR3 nucleotides read TGTGCCAGCAGTCGAAGTCAGCCCCAGCATTTT.

The chain uses TRBV7-9 and TRBJ1-1; the D is unclear. V dropped 2 bases and J dropped 3 bases, with 7 bases sitting between them. CDR3 length: 13 amino acids. Germline CDR1 is SEHNR and CDR2 is FQNEAQ (reference sequence). The CDR3 loop reads CASSLRSYTEAFF. The CDR3 nucleotides read TGTGCCAGCAGCTTAAGGAGTTACACTGAAGCTTTCTTT.

This clonotype was counted between two and nine times. V and J are TRBV28 and TRBJ2-5; D is ambiguous. This CDR3 has 13 amino acids. CDR1 is MDHEN, CDR2 SYDVKM, per germline. V was pared by 7 bases and J by 4 bases, with 13 bases between. CDR3: CASNLGGGETQYF. In DNA form, the CDR3 reads TGTGCCAGCAACCTGGGCGGCGGAGAGACCCAGTACTTC.

With respect to this clonotype: At one boundary the junction diverges from the germline segment, which might be a read error. This chain links TRBV5-1 with TRBJ1-4; D is uncertain. In germline, CDR1 is SGHRS, CDR2 YFSETQ. The CDR3 runs to 16 residues. In nucleotides, the CDR3 is TGTGCCAGCAGCTTGAGCATAATAGAGGGAGGTGAAAAACTGTTTTTT. It encodes CASSLSIIEGGEKLFF. The whole variable domain, filled in from reference TRBV5-1 and TRBJ1-4, reads KAGVTQTPRYLIKTRGQQVTLSCSPISGHRSVSWYQQTPGQGLQFLFEYFSETQRNKGNFPGRFSGRQFSNSRSEMNVSTLELGDSALYLCASSLSIIEGGEKLFFGSGTQLSVL.

In its sample, this clonotype was seen many times. The rearrangement joins TRBV18 to TRBJ2-5, with D possibly matching TRBD2 (6 bases). V lost 4 bases to trimming and J lost 4 bases, with 10 bases between them. The CDR3 is 13 residues long. Germline V lookup: CDR1 KGHSH, CDR2 LQKENI. The CDR3, as DNA: TGTGCCAGCTCACAGACTAGGAGAGAGACCCAGTACTTC. It yields the protein CASSQTRRETQYF.

This clonotype has just a few counts. V gene TRBV9 combines with J gene TRBJ2-1, with D unresolved. Germline CDR1 reads SGDLS; CDR2 reads YYNGEE. This CDR3 spans 13 amino acids. V lost 3 bases, J lost 7 bases, and 11 bases lay in between. The CDR3 loop reads CASSAAVGNEQFF. The CDR3 region has the DNA TGTGCCAGCAGCGCCGCGGTTGGGAATGAGCAGTTCTTC.

V is TRBV19 and J is TRBJ2-7, with 8 positions matching TRBD1. This CDR3 is built from 14 residues. Germline V CDR1 and CDR2: LNHDA, SQIVND (reference sequence). Trimming cost V 5 bases and J 3 bases; bases outside gene matches: 6. CDR3 protein: CASSEWTGNYEQYF. Written as DNA, the CDR3 is TGTGCCAGTAGTGAGTGGACAGGGAACTACGAGCAGTACTTC.

This clonotype has just a few counts. This chain joins TRBV10-3 and TRBJ1-4; D not resolved. The germline V and J ends were trimmed by 3 bases and 5 bases, with 7 bases remaining between them. CDR1 ENHRY and CDR2 SYGVKD come from the germline V gene. The CDR3 is 13 amino acids. The CDR3 protein is CAISDSQNEKLFF. CDR3 nucleotides: TGTGCCATCAGTGACAGCCAGAATGAAAAACTGTTTTTT.

A few counts support this clonotype. The chain combines TRBV29-1 with TRBJ1-2, with D perhaps matching TRBD1 (5 bases). The CDR3 runs 14 residues. V was pared by 7 bases and J by 4 bases, with 19 bases between. In germline, CDR1 is SQVTM, CDR2 ANQGSEA. The CDR3 DNA follows: TGCAGCGCCACCTACGTGGGGCGCGGCTATGGCTACACCTTC. Its translation is CSATYVGRGYGYTF. Variable domain in full (rest from reference TRBV29-1 and TRBJ1-2): SAVISQKPSRDICQRGTSLTIQCQVDSQVTMMFWYRQQPGQSLTLIATANQGSEATYESGFVIDKFPISRPNLTFSTLTVSNMSPEDSSIYLCSATYVGRGYGYTFGSGTRLTVV.

The chain combines TRBV20-1 with TRBJ2-3, with TRBD2 matching 12 bases. CDR3 length: 20 residues. V lost 2 bases and J lost 4; bases outside the gene matches: 19. Germline-derived CDR1 and CDR2 are DFQATT and SNEGSKA (reference sequence). DNA for the CDR3: TGCAGTGCTAGAACGTCGGTTACTAGCGGGAGGACAGCTAGCGCAGATACGCAGTATTTT. It yields the protein CSARTSVTSGRTASADTQYF.

This rearrangement joins TRBV4-1 to TRBJ2-7; D unclear. Trimming stripped 5 bases from V and 1 base from J, with 12 bases between. Germline loops: CDR1 MGHRA, CDR2 YSYEKL. The CDR3 loop spans 14 amino acids. The CDR3 reads CASSNIGRSYEQYF. Here the CDR3 DNA reads TGCGCCAGCAGCAATATTGGACGGTCCTACGAGCAGTACTTC.

This clonotype came up many times. This chain uses TRBV20-1 with TRBJ2-1; TRBD2 aligns across 12 bases. The CDR3 has 17 amino acids. J was trimmed by 8 bases and V by 2 bases; bases with no gene match: 13. From germline, CDR1 is DFQATT and CDR2 SNEGSKA (reference sequence). The CDR3 nucleotides are TGCAGTGCTAGAACCCATAAGACTAGCGGGAGTATCTATGAGCAGTTCTTC. It codes for CSARTHKTSGSIYEQFF.

This clonotype was counted many times. This rearrangement joins TRBV30 to TRBJ2-7, with 8 positions matching TRBD1. The CDR3 spans 13 residues. V lost 7 bases and J lost 3; bases outside the gene matches: 8. Germline V CDR1 and CDR2: GTSNPN, SVGIG (reference sequence). The CDR3 sequence: CASSDRVFYEQYF. CDR3 in DNA: TGTGCCTCATCGGACAGGGTTTTCTACGAGCAGTACTTC.

In this sample, this clonotype turned up a few times. CDR3 region: CASSLEQGVLSSYEQYF. The DNA of the CDR3 is TGTGCCAGCAGTTTAGAGCAGGGGGTGCTCAGCTCCTACGAGCAGTACTTC. The rearrangement links TRBV12-3 or TRBV12-4 to TRBJ2-7; 7 bases are a match to TRBD1. Trimming removed 1 base from V and 0 bases from J; junction bases left unmatched: 9. CDR3 length: 17 amino acids.

The gene calls are TRBV9 and TRBJ1-1, with 7 bases identical to TRBD1. V trimming: 2 bases; J trimming: 0 bases; junction bases outside the gene matches: 4. The germline V gene has CDR1 SGDLS and CDR2 YYNGEE. CDR3 length: 15 amino acids. The CDR3 here is CASSVGTALNTEAFF. The CDR3 DNA reads as TGTGCCAGCAGCGTGGGGACAGCCTTGAACACTGAAGCTTTCTTT.

This clonotype was detected ten times or more. The rearrangement joins TRBV2 to TRBJ2-5; no clear D gene. V shed 1 base and J shed 3 bases, with 6 bases lying between them. CDR1 and CDR2 (germline): SNHLY, FYNNEI. CDR3 length: 13 residues. For the CDR3, the DNA is TGTGCCAGCAGTGAAGGGCTAAAAGAGACCCAGTACTTC. It codes for CASSEGLKETQYF.

This clonotype has a handful of counts. The chain employs TRBV6-1 and TRBJ2-1; D assignment may be TRBD1 or TRBD2 (5 bases each). There are 13 residues in the CDR3. V was trimmed by 7 bases and J by 9 bases, leaving 16 bases between them. Per the germline V gene, CDR1 is MNHNS and CDR2 is SASEGT. In nucleotides, the CDR3 is TGTGCCAGCACCCCGGGAAGGGGCGGTGAGCAGTTCTTC. This gives the protein CASTPGRGGEQFF.

This clonotype occurred a few times. The chain combines TRBV12-3 or TRBV12-4 with TRBJ2-3; weak D call: TRBD1 (6 bases). This CDR3 has 17 amino acids. Trimming took 6 bases from V and 8 from J, leaving 27 bases between them. In nucleotides, the CDR3 is TGTGCCAGCAGCCCACCCTTCTCCGGGACAATGGGTGGTACGCAGTATTTT. This gives the protein CASSPPFSGTMGGTQYF.

Comments on this clonotype: A read error may be the cause here, since a much bigger clone is one base away. The chain recombines TRBV28 with TRBJ2-2; 7 nucleotides agree with TRBD1. Germline trimming cut 5 bases from V and 5 bases from J; bases unmatched to any gene: 8. Germline V lookup: CDR1 MDHEN, CDR2 SYDVKM. There are 15 residues in the CDR3. The CDR3 DNA follows: TGTGCCAGCAGTCCCTTAGAACAGGGGACCGGGGAGCTGTTTTTT. As protein: CASSPLEQGTGELFF.

V is TRBV20-1 and J is TRBJ2-1, with TRBD2 matching 7 bases. V trimming: 1 base; J trimming: 4 bases; junction bases outside the gene matches: 4. The CDR3 extends over 14 amino acids. Looked up from germline, CDR1 is DFQATT and CDR2 is SNEGSKA (reference sequence). CDR3 sequence reads: CSARAGGSYNEQFF. As DNA, the CDR3 is TGCAGTGCTAGAGCGGGAGGATCGTACAATGAGCAGTTCTTC.

This clonotype has only a few counts. J is TRBJ2-5 and V is TRBV20-1; 13 nucleotides agree with TRBD2. CDR3 length: 14 residues. Germline-derived CDR1 and CDR2 are DFQATT and SNEGSKA (reference sequence). J gave up 1 base and V 6 bases, and 2 bases lay outside the gene matches. The CDR3 nucleotides read TGCAGTGCGGGACTAGCGGGATCCCAAGAGACCCAGTACTTC. It encodes CSAGLAGSQETQYF.

This clonotype showed up many times. The chain uses TRBV28 and TRBJ2-6; maybe TRBD1 (6 bases). Germline CDR1 and CDR2: MDHEN and SYDVKM. V lost 5 bases, J lost 0 bases, and 14 bases lay in between. The CDR3 spans 17 residues. The CDR3 is CASSLDRWSSGANVLTF. CDR3 bases: TGTGCCAGCAGTCTAGACAGGTGGAGCTCTGGGGCCAACGTCCTGACTTTC.